Following are 5 T cell receptor beta chains from one sample sequenced in a study of read filtering for tumor transcriptome and immune sequencing. This library used 300 to 450 ng RNA and molecular barcoded adaptors spanning alpha/delta and beta/gamma chains. TCRdb processed the reads anew with MiXCR; each CDR3 protein has one entry. The sample yields roughly 49,000 distinct CDR3 sequences, roughly a fifth seen once. Sequencing input: a population of CD138-negative cells sorted from bone marrow. The receptors here all came from a donor over 35 with multiple myeloma.

This clonotype was counted ten times or more. This chain links TRBV28 with TRBJ2-7, with TRBD2 matching over 9 bases. The V gene end was trimmed by 4 bases and the J gene end by 1 base; junction bases not matched to a gene: 11. Germline values: CDR1 MDHEN, CDR2 SYDVKM. The CDR3 has 17 residues. CDR3: CASSYASIAGASYEQYF. The CDR3 coding sequence is TGTGCCAGCAGTTACGCCTCTATAGCGGGAGCTTCCTACGAGCAGTACTTC.

In this sample, this clonotype turned up a few times. This chain connects TRBV5-1 to TRBJ2-1; D may be TRBD2 (6 bases). The CDR3 runs 16 residues. V lost 4 bases and J 0 bases, leaving 14 bases between the germline ends. Germline CDR1 is SGHRS and CDR2 is YFSETQ. The CDR3 protein is CASSIRSGSSYNEQFF. As DNA, the CDR3 is TGCGCCAGCAGCATACGTAGCGGAAGCTCCTACAATGAGCAGTTCTTC.

This clonotype was seen only a few times. The rearrangement links TRBV4-1 to TRBJ2-6; 14 nucleotides line up with TRBD2. This CDR3 comprises 20 residues. Germline lookup yields CDR1 MGHRA and CDR2 YSYEKL. Trimming removed 1 base from V and 2 bases from J; junction bases left unmatched: 7. The CDR3 here is CASSQAGTSGSRAGANVLTF. The CDR3 DNA is TGCGCCAGCAGCCAAGCCGGGACTAGCGGGAGCCGGGCTGGGGCCAACGTCCTGACTTTC.

This clonotype appeared many times. The chain couples TRBV3-1 to TRBJ1-1; the D is unclear. The germline CDR1 and CDR2 sequences are LGHDT and YNNKEL (reference sequence). There are 12 residues in the CDR3. Trimming took off 1 base at V and 5 bases at J, with 5 bases between the two ends. For the CDR3, the DNA is TGTGCCAGCAGCCAAGTGGGTACTGAAGCTTTCTTT. Its protein product is CASSQVGTEAFF.

In this sample, this clonotype turned up many times. The rearrangement joins TRBV6-2 or TRBV6-3 to TRBJ2-1; D ambiguous. The CDR3 sequence is 12 residues long. V lost 6 bases and J lost 8, with 11 bases in between. Germline V CDR1 and CDR2: MNHEY, SVGEGT. The CDR3, as DNA: TGTGCCAGCAGGAAAAGGGTCGATGAGCAGTTCTTC. It is translated as CASRKRVDEQFF.